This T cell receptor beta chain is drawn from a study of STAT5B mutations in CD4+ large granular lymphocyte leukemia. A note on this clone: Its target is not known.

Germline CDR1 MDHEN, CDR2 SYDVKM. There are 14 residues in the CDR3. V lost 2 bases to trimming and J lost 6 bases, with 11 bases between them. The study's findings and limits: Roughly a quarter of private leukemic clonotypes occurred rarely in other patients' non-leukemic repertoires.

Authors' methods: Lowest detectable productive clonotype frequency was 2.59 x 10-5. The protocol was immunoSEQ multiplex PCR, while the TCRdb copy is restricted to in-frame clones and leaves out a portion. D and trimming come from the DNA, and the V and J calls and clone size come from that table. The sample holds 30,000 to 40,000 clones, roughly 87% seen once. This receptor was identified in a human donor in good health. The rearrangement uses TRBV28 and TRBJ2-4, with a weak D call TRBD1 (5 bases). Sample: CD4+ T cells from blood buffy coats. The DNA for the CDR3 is TGTGCCAGCAGTTTAGTGGGGCCACGAAACATTCAGTACTTC. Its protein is CASSLVGPRNIQYF.